The clone carrying this T cell receptor (beta chain) was seen a handful of times. The antigen remains unidentified. TCR beta CDR3 regions were amplified from RNA. The TCR CDR3 was amplified in a first-round RT-PCR using the HTBI primer set. TCRdb independently ran MiXCR on the multiplex PCR reads; one entry per CDR3 protein. The table lists approximately 600,000 distinct CDR3 sequences, around 20% of them singletons. The data belong to a study of T cells in Graves' hyperthyroidism and ophthalmopathy. General study results and limits: Ophthalmopathy was identified by the model a median about 6.8 months ahead of onset.

Exclusion of patients followed from uncontrolled infection, other autoimmune disease, pregnancy or lactation. V was clipped by 0 bases and J by 3 bases, with 13 bases between them. The CDR3 loop spans 16 amino acids. Germline V lookup: CDR1 MNHEY, CDR2 SVGEGT. This chain links TRBV6-2 or TRBV6-3 with TRBJ2-3; D is perhaps TRBD1 or TRBD2 (5 bases each). Source material: blood. The receptor's source is a young man with Graves' ophthalmopathy. The CDR3 coding sequence is TGTGCCAGCAGTTACTCACGGGGACGAGTGACAGATACGCAGTATTTT. It translates to CASSYSRGRVTDTQYF.